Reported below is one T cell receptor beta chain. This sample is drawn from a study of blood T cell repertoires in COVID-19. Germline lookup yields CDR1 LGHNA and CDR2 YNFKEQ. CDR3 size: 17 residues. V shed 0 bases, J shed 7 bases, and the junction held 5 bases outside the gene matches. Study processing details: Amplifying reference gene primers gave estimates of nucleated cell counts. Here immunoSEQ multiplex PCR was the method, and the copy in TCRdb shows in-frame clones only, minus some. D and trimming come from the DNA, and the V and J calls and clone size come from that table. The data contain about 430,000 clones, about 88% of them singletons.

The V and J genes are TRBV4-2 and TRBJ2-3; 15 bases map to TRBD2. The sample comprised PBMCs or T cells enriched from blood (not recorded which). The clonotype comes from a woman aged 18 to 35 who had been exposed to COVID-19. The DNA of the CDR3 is TGTGCCAGCAGCCAAGAGGGGACTAGCGGGGGGTATTATACGCAGTATTTT. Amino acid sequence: CASSQEGTSGGYYTQYF.